A selection of T cell receptor beta chains follows, all from one sample in a study of blood T cells in healthy people across ages. MiXCR, applied by TCRdb to the 5' RACE reads, yields one record per CDR3 protein. The sample contains 650,000 to 700,000 distinct CDR3 sequences, about 30% of which appear only once. Sequenced material: blood. The receptors derive from a woman of 80 years or more in good health. Each CDR3 is given with its conserved first and last residue. A D gene is named only where the DNA matches it firmly. Clone size is shown for a subset of rows, as once, few, many or a class of expanded clone.

>TRBV6-1|TRBD1|TRBJ2-7|.
CASRFGGTGDEQYF
TGTGCCAGCAGGTTTGGGGGGACAGGGGACGAGCAGTACTTC
>TRBV20-1|.|TRBJ2-5|.
CSARPGVQETQYF
TGCAGTGCACGACCTGGCGTACAAGAGACCCAGTACTTC
>TRBV30|TRBD1|TRBJ1-4|.
CAWGKGGMGEKLFF
TGTGCCTGGGGAAAAGGGGGCATGGGTGAAAAACTGTTTTTT
>TRBV4-2|.|TRBJ2-3|many
CASSQFKVGIGTPETQYF
TGTGCCAGCAGCCAATTTAAAGTCGGGATCGGGACACCAGAGACGCAGTATTTT
>TRBV5-1|TRBD2|TRBJ2-1|many
CASSSGLAGRHNEQFF
TGCGCCAGCAGCTCAGGACTAGCGGGGAGACACAATGAGCAGTTCTTC
>TRBV3-1|.|TRBJ2-5|many
CASSPAGETQYF
TGTGCCAGCAGCCCAGCGGGCGAGACCCAGTACTTC
>TRBV20-1|TRBD1|TRBJ1-5|.
CSAFRDRNQPQHF
TGCAGTGCTTTCCGGGACAGAAATCAGCCCCAGCATTTT
>TRBV5-1|.|TRBJ2-7|many
CASSLATPEEQYF
TGCGCCAGCAGCTTGGCGACGCCAGAGGAGCAGTACTTC
>TRBV20-1|TRBD1|TRBJ1-5|many
CSAFPRGVRGNQPQHF
TGCAGTGCTTTCCCCAGGGGGGTTCGGGGCAATCAGCCCCAGCATTTT
>TRBV7-2|.|TRBJ2-3|many
CASSSTTTSMGRGTRDTQYF
TGTGCCAGCAGCTCAACCACGACGTCTATGGGGCGGGGCACACGAGATACGCAGTATTTT
>TRBV5-1|.|TRBJ1-1|.
CASSLSPGSVEAFF
TGCGCCAGCAGCTTGAGTCCGGGATCGGTAGAAGCTTTCTTT
>TRBV5-4|.|TRBJ2-2|.
CASSLEAGELFF
TGTGCCAGCAGTCTGGAGGCCGGGGAGCTGTTTTTT
>TRBV6-6|.|TRBJ2-1|.
CASSYYRGLYNEQFF
TGTGCCAGCAGTTACTATCGGGGGCTGTACAATGAGCAGTTCTTC
>TRBV7-3|.|TRBJ2-3|few
CASSVGGAGTDTQYF
TGTGCCAGCAGCGTTGGGGGGGCGGGCACAGATACGCAGTATTTT
>TRBV7-9|.|TRBJ2-7|many
CASSLARGFYEQYF
TGTGCCAGCAGTTTAGCTCGGGGTTTTTACGAGCAGTACTTC
>TRBV20-1|TRBD2|TRBJ2-5|many
CSAEAGVAGPKETQYF
TGCAGTGCTGAGGCCGGGGTAGCGGGGCCTAAAGAGACCCAGTACTTC
>TRBV20-1|.|TRBJ2-3|few
CSANIRGSTDTQYF
TGCAGTGCTAATATCAGGGGAAGCACAGATACGCAGTATTTT
>TRBV20-1|.|TRBJ2-4|.
CSAIPQGGAKNIQYF
TGCAGTGCTATCCCCCAGGGGGGAGCCAAAAACATTCAGTACTTC
>TRBV7-3|.|TRBJ2-7|many
CASSFDVAYEQYF
TGTGCCAGCAGCTTTGACGTCGCCTACGAGCAGTACTTC
>TRBV11-2|TRBD2|TRBJ2-1|many
CASSSGLREGSEQFF
TGTGCCAGCAGCTCGGGACTTCGGGAGGGGAGTGAGCAGTTCTTC
>TRBV7-2|.|TRBJ1-6|many
CASSLEHPSSPLHF
TGTGCCAGCAGCTTGGAACATCCCAGTTCACCCCTCCACTTT
>TRBV20-1|TRBD1|TRBJ2-1|many
CSATEDRSSYNEQFF
TGCAGTGCCACCGAGGACAGGAGCTCCTACAATGAGCAGTTCTTC
>TRBV20-1|.|TRBJ1-5|many
CSARGDGDGAPQHF
TGCAGTGCCAGGGGAGATGGGGATGGGGCGCCCCAGCATTTT
>TRBV12-3/TRBV12-4|.|TRBJ1-5|.
CASMQSLGNQPQHF
TGTGCCAGCATGCAAAGTCTCGGCAATCAGCCCCAGCATTTT
>TRBV20-1|.|TRBJ1-5|many
CSAPGPAGNQPQHF
TGCAGTGCTCCCGGTCCGGCGGGCAATCAGCCCCAGCATTTT
>TRBV28|.|TRBJ1-1|few
CASSLTLAGSRGTEAFF
TGTGCCAGCAGCCTAACTTTGGCAGGATCGAGAGGCACTGAAGCTTTCTTT
>TRBV20-1|.|TRBJ2-7|many
CSASTTGAWSEQYF
TGCAGTGCTTCTACTACTGGGGCCTGGAGCGAGCAGTACTTC
>TRBV28|TRBD1|TRBJ1-2|.
CASSTATGGGYGYTF
TGTGCCAGCAGTACAGCGACAGGGGGAGGCTATGGCTACACCTTC
>TRBV7-2|.|TRBJ2-4|.
CASSRGVENIQYF
TGTGCCAGCAGCCGTGGGGTGGAGAACATTCAGTACTTC
>TRBV9|.|TRBJ1-5|.
CASSVRAVRTYSNQPQHF
TGTGCCAGCAGCGTCCGGGCGGTCCGGACGTATAGCAATCAGCCCCAGCATTTT
>TRBV7-3|TRBD2|TRBJ2-1|many
CASSLTVTSGGPNEQFF
TGTGCCAGCAGCTTAACAGTGACTAGCGGGGGCCCCAATGAGCAGTTCTTC
>TRBV4-1|.|TRBJ2-1|many
CASSLRLGGEQFF
TGCGCCAGCAGCCTGAGACTCGGGGGTGAGCAGTTCTTC
>TRBV20-1|.|TRBJ1-2|.
CSARGSRDGGYTF
TGCAGTGCTAGAGGCTCCCGCGACGGAGGCTACACCTTC
>TRBV20-1|.|TRBJ2-7|.
CSARIGSYEQYF
TGCAGTGCTAGAATAGGCTCCTACGAGCAGTACTTC
>TRBV12-3/TRBV12-4|.|TRBJ1-6|.
CASSLKRDSPLHF
TGTGCCAGCAGTTTAAAACGGGATTCACCCCTCCACTTT
>TRBV5-1|.|TRBJ2-7|.
CASSLTGTRVSGSYEQYF
TGCGCCAGCAGCTTGACCGGGACAAGGGTCTCGGGCTCCTACGAGCAGTACTTC
>TRBV9|.|TRBJ1-1|few
CASSRSGRGGGTEAFF
TGTGCCAGCAGCCGGAGTGGGAGGGGAGGGGGCACTGAAGCTTTCTTT
>TRBV20-1|TRBD1|TRBJ2-3|once
CSATGTGALAGTQYF
TGCAGCGCTACGGGGACAGGGGCTCTTGCAGGTACGCAGTATTTT
>TRBV7-9|.|TRBJ2-1|many
CASSLVRFGYNEQFF
TGTGCCAGCAGCTTAGTTCGTTTCGGTTACAATGAGCAGTTCTTC
>TRBV5-1|TRBD2|TRBJ2-3|many
CASSLELADTDTQYF
TGCGCCAGCAGCTTGGAGCTAGCGGATACAGATACGCAGTATTTT
>TRBV29-1|.|TRBJ1-5|many
CSVLQGGGSQPQHF
TGCAGCGTTCTACAGGGCGGGGGTAGCCAGCCCCAGCATTTT
>TRBV7-2|.|TRBJ1-1|.
CASSLMGGLNTEAFF
TGTGCCAGCAGCTTGATGGGAGGACTGAACACTGAAGCTTTCTTT
>TRBV10-3|.|TRBJ2-3|few
CAISEPSAVTDTQYF
TGTGCCATCAGTGAGCCCTCGGCGGTCACAGATACGCAGTATTTT
>TRBV4-3|TRBD1|TRBJ2-2|.
CASSQDDRGSNTGELFF
TGCGCCAGCAGCCAAGATGACAGGGGGTCGAACACCGGGGAGCTGTTTTTT
>TRBV29-1|.|TRBJ1-1|.
CSAGIGGGNTEAFF
TGCAGCGCTGGGATAGGGGGAGGAAACACTGAAGCTTTCTTT